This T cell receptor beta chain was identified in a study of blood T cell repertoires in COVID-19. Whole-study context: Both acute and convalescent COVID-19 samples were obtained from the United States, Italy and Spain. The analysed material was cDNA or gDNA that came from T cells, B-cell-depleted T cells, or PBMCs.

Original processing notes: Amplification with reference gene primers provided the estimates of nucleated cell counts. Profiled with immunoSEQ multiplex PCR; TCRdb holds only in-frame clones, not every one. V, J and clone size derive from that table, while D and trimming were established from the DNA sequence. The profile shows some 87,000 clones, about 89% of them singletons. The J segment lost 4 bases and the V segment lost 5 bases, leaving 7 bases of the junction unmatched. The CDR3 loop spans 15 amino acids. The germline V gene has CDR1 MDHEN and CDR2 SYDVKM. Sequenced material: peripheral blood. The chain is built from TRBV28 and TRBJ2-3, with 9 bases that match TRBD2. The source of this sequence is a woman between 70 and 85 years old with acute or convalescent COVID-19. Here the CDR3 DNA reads TGTGCCAGCAGTGGGAGGCGGGAGGGCGCAGATACGCAGTATTTT. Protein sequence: CASSGRREGADTQYF. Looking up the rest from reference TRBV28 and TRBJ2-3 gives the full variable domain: DVKVTQSSRYLVKRTGEKVFLECVQDMDHENMFWYRQDPGLGLRLIYFSYDVKMKEKGDIPEGYSVSREKKERFSLILESASTNQTSMYLCASSGRREGADTQYFGPGTRLTVL.